A selection of T cell receptor beta chains follows, all from one sample in a study of breast tumors, draining lymph nodes, adjacent tissues. TCRdb called the multiplex PCR reads again in MiXCR, with one record for every CDR3 protein. The data hold roughly 110,000 distinct CDR3 sequences, with about 29% observed a single time. The specimen sequenced was axillary lymph node tissue. The receptors here all came from a female donor with breast cancer. Some clones in this sample may be carry-over from other donors' samples. CDR3s include the opening cysteine and the closing phenylalanine or tryptophan. A D gene is named only where the DNA matches it firmly. Not all rows give a size; the values are once, few, many and, for expanded clones, a class.

size: NA
V: TRBV9
J: TRBJ1-1
D: NA
CDR3: CASSSHSRGVNTEAFF
DNA: TGTGCCAGCAGCTCCCACTCGAGGGGGGTGAACACTGAAGCTTTCTTT

size: many
V: TRBV7-2
J: TRBJ2-1
D: NA
CDR3: CASSSYSNEQFF
DNA: TGTGCCAGCAGCTCGTATTCAAATGAGCAGTTCTTC

size: many
V: TRBV18
J: TRBJ1-4
D: NA
CDR3: CASSPGPSTGEKLFF
DNA: TGTGCCAGCTCACCAGGACCGTCTACCGGGGAAAAACTGTTTTTT

size: many
V: TRBV20-1
J: TRBJ1-3
D: NA
CDR3: CSARGGSGNTIYF
DNA: TGCAGTGCGCGGGGGGGCTCTGGAAACACCATATATTTT

size: NA
V: TRBV19
J: TRBJ1-2
D: NA
CDR3: CASRTGQAIRNYGYTF
DNA: TGTGCCAGTAGAACCGGACAAGCTATACGTAACTATGGCTACACCTTC

size: many
V: TRBV5-4
J: TRBJ1-5
D: NA
CDR3: CASSLGGRNSNQPQHF
DNA: TGTGCCAGCAGCTTGGGGGGCAGGAATAGCAATCAGCCCCAGCATTTT

size: NA
V: TRBV20-1
J: TRBJ2-3
D: TRBD2
CDR3: CSPQTSGRTATQYF
DNA: TGCAGTCCCCAAACTAGCGGGAGAACAGCCACGCAGTATTTT

size: NA
V: TRBV9
J: TRBJ2-3
D: NA
CDR3: CASSVGRRTDTQYF
DNA: TGTGCCAGCAGCGTAGGCAGGAGGACAGATACGCAGTATTTT

size: medium-sized
V: TRBV29-1
J: TRBJ1-2
D: NA
CDR3: CSVEGWTLNYGYTF
DNA: TGCAGCGTTGAAGGGTGGACCTTAAACTATGGCTACACCTTC

size: NA
V: TRBV2
J: TRBJ1-2
D: TRBD1
CDR3: CASGTGRYGYTF
DNA: TGTGCCAGCGGGACAGGGCGTTACGGCTACACCTTC

size: NA
V: TRBV27
J: TRBJ2-6
D: NA
CDR3: CASSFTGSASGANVLTF
DNA: TGTGCCAGCAGTTTTACAGGGAGCGCTTCTGGGGCCAACGTCCTGACTTTC

size: many
V: TRBV20-1
J: TRBJ1-4
D: NA
CDR3: CSASHRAGNEKLFF
DNA: TGCAGTGCTAGTCACAGGGCTGGTAATGAAAAACTGTTTTTT

size: many
V: TRBV20-1
J: TRBJ2-1
D: TRBD2
CDR3: CSASRGLAGAQEQFF
DNA: TGCAGTGCTAGCCGCGGACTAGCGGGGGCTCAAGAGCAGTTCTTC

size: NA
V: TRBV29-1
J: TRBJ2-1
D: TRBD1
CDR3: CSVGGYSYNEQFF
DNA: TGCAGCGTAGGGGGCTACTCCTACAATGAGCAGTTCTTC

size: NA
V: TRBV20-1
J: TRBJ2-2
D: NA
CDR3: CSARDLRTQNTGELFF
DNA: TGCAGTGCTAGAGATCTAAGAACTCAGAACACCGGGGAGCTGTTTTTT